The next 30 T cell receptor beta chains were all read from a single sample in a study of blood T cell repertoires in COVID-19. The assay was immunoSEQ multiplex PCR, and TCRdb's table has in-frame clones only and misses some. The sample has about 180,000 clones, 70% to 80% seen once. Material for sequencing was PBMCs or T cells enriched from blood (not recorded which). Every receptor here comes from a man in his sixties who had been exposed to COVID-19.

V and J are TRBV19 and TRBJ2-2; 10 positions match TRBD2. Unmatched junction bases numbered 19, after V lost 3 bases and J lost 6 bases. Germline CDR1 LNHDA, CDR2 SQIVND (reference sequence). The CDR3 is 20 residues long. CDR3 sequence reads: CASSIGVGGLAGDAPGELFF. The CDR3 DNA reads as TGTGCCAGTAGTATTGGGGTTGGTGGGCTAGCGGGAGATGCCCCCGGGGAGCTGTTTTTT.

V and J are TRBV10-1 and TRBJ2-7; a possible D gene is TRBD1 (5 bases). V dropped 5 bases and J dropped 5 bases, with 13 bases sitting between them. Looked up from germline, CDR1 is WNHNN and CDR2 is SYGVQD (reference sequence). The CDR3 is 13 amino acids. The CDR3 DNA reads TGCGCCAGCAGTCCAACCAGGGTCCACGAGCAGTACTTC. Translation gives CASSPTRVHEQYF.

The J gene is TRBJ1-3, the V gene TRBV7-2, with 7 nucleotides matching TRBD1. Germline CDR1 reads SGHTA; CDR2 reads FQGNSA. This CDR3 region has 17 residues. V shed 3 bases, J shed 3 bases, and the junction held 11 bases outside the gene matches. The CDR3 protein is CASSFQEQGMGGNTIYF. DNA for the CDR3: TGTGCCAGCAGCTTCCAGGAACAGGGGATGGGTGGAAACACCATATATTTT.

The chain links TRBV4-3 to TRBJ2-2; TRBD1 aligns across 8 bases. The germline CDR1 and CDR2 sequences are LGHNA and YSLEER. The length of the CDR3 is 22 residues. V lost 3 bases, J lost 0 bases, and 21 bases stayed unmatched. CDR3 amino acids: CASSQRDRRTYTLAPNTGELFF. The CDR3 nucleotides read TGCGCCAGCAGCCAGCGGGACAGGAGAACCTACACTTTAGCCCCGAACACCGGGGAGCTGTTTTTT.

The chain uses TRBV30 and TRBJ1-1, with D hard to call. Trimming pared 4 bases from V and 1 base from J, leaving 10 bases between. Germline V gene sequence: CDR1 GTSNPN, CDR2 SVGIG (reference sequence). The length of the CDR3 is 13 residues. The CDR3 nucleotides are TGTGCCTGGACCCAAAGACAGAACACTGAAGCTTTCTTT. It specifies CAWTQRQNTEAFF.

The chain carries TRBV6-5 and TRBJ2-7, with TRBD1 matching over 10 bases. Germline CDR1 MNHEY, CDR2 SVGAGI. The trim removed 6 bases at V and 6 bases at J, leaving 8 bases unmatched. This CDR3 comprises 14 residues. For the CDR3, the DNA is TGTGCCAGCAGACAGACAGGGGGCCATGGCGAGCAGTACTTC. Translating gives CASRQTGGHGEQYF.

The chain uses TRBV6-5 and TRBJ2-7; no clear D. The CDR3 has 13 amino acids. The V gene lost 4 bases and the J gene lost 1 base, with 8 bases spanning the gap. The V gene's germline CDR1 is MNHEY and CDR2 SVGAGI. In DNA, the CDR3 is TGTGCCAGCAGTTTGTCCACATCCTACGAGCAGTACTTC. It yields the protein CASSLSTSYEQYF.

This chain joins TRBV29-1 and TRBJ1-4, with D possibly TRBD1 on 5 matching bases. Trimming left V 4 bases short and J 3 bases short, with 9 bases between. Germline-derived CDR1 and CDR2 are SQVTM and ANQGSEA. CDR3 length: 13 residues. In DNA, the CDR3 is TGCAGCGTTGGAGAGGGGCCTAATGAAAAACTGTTTTTT. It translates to CSVGEGPNEKLFF. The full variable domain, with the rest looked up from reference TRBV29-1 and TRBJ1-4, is SAVISQKPSRDICQRGTSLTIQCQVDSQVTMMFWYRQQPGQSLTLIATANQGSEATYESGFVIDKFPISRPNLTFSTLTVSNMSPEDSSIYLCSVGEGPNEKLFFGSGTQLSVL.

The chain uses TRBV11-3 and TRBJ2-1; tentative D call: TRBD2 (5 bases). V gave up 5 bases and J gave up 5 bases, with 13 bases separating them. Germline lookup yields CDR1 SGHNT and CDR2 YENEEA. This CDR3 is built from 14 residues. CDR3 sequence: CASSAERRNNEQFF. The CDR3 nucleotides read TGTGCCAGCAGCGCAGAGCGGCGGAACAATGAGCAGTTCTTC.

The CDR3, as DNA: TGTGCCAGCAGCCTTTCCTGGGGCGGGGACACAGATACGCAGTATTTT. This encodes CASSLSWGGDTDTQYF. The chain carries TRBV4-2 and TRBJ2-3; possibly TRBD2 for D (6 bases). V was cut by 4 bases and J by 2 bases, with 16 bases left in between. The germline CDR1 and CDR2 sequences are LGHNA and YNFKEQ. The CDR3 covers 16 residues.

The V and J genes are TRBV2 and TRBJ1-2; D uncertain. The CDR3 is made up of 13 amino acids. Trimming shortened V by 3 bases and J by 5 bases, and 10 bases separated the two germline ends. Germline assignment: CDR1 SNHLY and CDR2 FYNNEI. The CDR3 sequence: CASSDWQRYGYTF. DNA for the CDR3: TGTGCCAGCAGTGATTGGCAACGTTATGGCTACACCTTC.

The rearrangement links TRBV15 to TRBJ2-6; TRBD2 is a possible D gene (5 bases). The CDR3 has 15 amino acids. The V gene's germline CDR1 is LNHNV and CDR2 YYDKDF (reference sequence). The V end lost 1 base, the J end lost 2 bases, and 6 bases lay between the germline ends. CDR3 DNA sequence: TGTGCCACCAGCAGAGTCGGGACTGGGGCCAACGTCCTGACTTTC. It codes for CATSRVGTGANVLTF.

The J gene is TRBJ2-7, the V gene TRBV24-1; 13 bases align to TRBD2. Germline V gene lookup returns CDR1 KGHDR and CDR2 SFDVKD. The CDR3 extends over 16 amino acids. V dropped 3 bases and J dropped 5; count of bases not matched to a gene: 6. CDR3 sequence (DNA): TGTGCCACCAGTGATCGGACTAGCGGGAGAACCGACGAGCAGTACTTC. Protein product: CATSDRTSGRTDEQYF.

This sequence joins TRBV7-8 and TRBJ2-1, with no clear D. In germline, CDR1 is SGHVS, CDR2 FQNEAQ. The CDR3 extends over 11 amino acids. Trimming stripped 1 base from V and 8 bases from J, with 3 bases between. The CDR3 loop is CASSLVDEQFF. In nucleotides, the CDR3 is TGTGCCAGCAGCTTAGTAGATGAGCAGTTCTTC. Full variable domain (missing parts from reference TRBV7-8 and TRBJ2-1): GAGVSQSPRYKVAKRGQDVALRCDPISGHVSLFWYQQALGQGPEFLTYFQNEAQLDKSGLPSDRFFAERPEGSVSTLKIQRTQQEDSAVYLCASSLVDEQFFGPGTRLTVL.

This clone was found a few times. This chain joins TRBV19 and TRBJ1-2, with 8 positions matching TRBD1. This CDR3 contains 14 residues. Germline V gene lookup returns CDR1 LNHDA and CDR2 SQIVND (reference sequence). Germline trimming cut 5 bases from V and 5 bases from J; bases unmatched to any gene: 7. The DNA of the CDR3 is TGTGCCAGTAGTCAGGACAGGGTTGGATATGGCTACACCTTC. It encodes CASSQDRVGYGYTF.

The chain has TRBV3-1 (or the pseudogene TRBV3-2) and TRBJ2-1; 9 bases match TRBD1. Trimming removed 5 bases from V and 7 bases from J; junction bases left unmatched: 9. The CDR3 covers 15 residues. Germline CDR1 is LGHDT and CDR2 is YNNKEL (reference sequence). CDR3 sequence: CASSYAGTGLNEQFF. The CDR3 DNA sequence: TGTGCCAGCAGCTACGCCGGGACAGGGTTGAATGAGCAGTTCTTC.

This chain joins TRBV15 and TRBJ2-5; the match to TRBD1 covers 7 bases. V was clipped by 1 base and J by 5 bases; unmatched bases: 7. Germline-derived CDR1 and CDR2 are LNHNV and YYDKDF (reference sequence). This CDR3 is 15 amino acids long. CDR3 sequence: CATSRVGGGSETQYF. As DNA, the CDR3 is TGTGCCACCAGCAGAGTAGGGGGCGGAAGCGAGACCCAGTACTTC.

The CDR3 reads CATSGRTGAEAFF. DNA of the CDR3: TGTGCCACCAGTGGCCGGACAGGGGCTGAAGCTTTCTTT. The chain employs TRBV24-1 and TRBJ1-1; 9 nucleotides align to TRBD1. The germline gives CDR1 KGHDR, CDR2 SFDVKD. The junction had 3 bases not matched to a gene; V was cut back by 5 bases and J by 6 bases. The CDR3 has 13 amino acids.

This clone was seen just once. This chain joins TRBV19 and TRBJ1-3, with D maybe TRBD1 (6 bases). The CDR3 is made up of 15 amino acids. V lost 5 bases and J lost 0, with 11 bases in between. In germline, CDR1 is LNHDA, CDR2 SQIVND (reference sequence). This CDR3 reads CASSPRTASGNTIYF. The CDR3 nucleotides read TGTGCCAGTAGTCCCCGGACAGCCTCTGGAAACACCATATATTTT. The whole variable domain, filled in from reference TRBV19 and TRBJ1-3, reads DGGITQSPKYLFRKEGQNVTLSCEQNLNHDAMYWYRQDPGQGLRLIYYSQIVNDFQKGDIAEGYSVSREKKESFPLTVTSAQKNPTAFYLCASSPRTASGNTIYFGEGSWLTVV.

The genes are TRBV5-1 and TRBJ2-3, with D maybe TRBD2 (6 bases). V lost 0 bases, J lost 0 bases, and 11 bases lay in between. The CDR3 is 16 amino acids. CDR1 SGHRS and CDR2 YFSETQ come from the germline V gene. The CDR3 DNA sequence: TGCGCCAGCAGCTTGGGGCTAGCGCCCAGCACAGATACGCAGTATTTT. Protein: CASSLGLAPSTDTQYF.

The DNA of the CDR3 is TGCGCCAGCAGCTTCATGGCAGGGGGCGGTGGGACTGAAGCTTTCTTT. Protein sequence: CASSFMAGGGGTEAFF. The chain recombines TRBV5-1 with TRBJ1-1; 8 bases agree with TRBD1. The junction had 11 bases not matched to a gene; V was cut back by 2 bases and J by 5 bases. In germline, CDR1 is SGHRS, CDR2 YFSETQ. The CDR3 spans 16 residues.

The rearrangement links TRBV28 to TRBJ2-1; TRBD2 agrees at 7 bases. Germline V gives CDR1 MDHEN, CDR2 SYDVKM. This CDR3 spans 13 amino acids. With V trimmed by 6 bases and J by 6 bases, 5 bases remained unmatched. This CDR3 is CASRITSVNEQFF. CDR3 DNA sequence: TGTGCCAGCAGAATAACTAGCGTCAATGAGCAGTTCTTC.

CDR3 sequence reads: CATSAQISNQPQHF. DNA for the CDR3: TGTGCCACCAGTGCCCAGATTAGCAATCAGCCCCAGCATTTT. This chain connects TRBV24-1 to TRBJ1-5; D uncertain. Trimming cost V 5 bases and J 0 bases, with 7 bases left between them. Per the germline V gene, CDR1 is KGHDR and CDR2 is SFDVKD. This CDR3 has 14 amino acids.

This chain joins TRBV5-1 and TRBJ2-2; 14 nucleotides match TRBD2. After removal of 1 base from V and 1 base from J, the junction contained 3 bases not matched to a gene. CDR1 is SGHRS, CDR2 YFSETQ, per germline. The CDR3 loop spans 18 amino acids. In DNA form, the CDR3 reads TGCGCCAGCAGCTTGATAGGACTAGCGGGAGGGAACACCGGGGAGCTGTTTTTT. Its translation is CASSLIGLAGGNTGELFF.

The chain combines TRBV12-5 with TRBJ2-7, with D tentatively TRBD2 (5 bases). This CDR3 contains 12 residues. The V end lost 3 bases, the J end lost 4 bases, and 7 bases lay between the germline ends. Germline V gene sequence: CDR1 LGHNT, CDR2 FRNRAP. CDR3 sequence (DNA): TGTGCTAGTGGTTTCGGGGTTTACGAGCAGTACTTC. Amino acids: CASGFGVYEQYF. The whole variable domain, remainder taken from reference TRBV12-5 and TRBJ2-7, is DARVTQTPRHKVTEMGQEVTMRCQPILGHNTVFWYRQTMMQGLELLAYFRNRAPLDDSGMPKDRFSAEMPDATLATLKIQPSEPRDSAVYFCASGFGVYEQYFGPGTRLTVT.

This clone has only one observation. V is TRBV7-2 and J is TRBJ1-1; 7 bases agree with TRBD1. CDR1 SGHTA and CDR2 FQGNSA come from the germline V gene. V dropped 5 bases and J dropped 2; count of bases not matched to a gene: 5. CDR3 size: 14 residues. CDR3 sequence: CASSLPGGNTEAFF. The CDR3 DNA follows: TGTGCCAGCAGCCTACCAGGGGGAAACACTGAAGCTTTCTTT.

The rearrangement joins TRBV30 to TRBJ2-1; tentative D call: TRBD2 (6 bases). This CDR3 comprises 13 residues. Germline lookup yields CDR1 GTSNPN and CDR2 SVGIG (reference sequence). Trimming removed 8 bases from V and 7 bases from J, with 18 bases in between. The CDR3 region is CARSRELGNEQFF. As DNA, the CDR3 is TGTGCCAGATCCCGGGAGTTGGGGAATGAGCAGTTCTTC. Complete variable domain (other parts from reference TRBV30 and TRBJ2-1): SQTIHQWPATLVQPVGSPLSLECTVEGTSNPNLYWYRQAAGRGLQLLFYSVGIGQISSEVPQNLSASRPQDRQFILSSKKLLLSDSGFYLCARSRELGNEQFFGPGTRLTVL.

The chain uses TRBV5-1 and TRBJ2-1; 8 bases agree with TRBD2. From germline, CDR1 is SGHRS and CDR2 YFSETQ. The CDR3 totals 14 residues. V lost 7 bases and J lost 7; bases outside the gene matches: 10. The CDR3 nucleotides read TGCGCCAGCGGGGTGGAGGGACTAGAGAATGAGCAGTTCTTC. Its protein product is CASGVEGLENEQFF.

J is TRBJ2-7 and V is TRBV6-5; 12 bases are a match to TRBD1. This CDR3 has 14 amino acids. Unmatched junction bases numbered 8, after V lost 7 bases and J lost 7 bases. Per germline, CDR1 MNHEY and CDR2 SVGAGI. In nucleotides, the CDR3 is TGTGCCAGCAATGGGGGACAGGGGGCTTGGGAGCAGTACTTC. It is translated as CASNGGQGAWEQYF.

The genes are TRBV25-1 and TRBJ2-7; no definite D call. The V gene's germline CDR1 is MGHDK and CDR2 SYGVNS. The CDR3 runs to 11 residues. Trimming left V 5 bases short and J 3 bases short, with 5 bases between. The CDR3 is CASSPSYEQYF. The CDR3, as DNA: TGTGCCAGCAGTCCCAGCTACGAGCAGTACTTC.